These T cell receptor beta chains were read from a single sample in a study of blood T cell repertoires in COVID-19. The data were produced by immunoSEQ multiplex PCR, yet TCRdb's version contains in-frame clones alone and is incomplete. This repertoire shows about 110,000 clones, more than 75% found once; its top ten account for approximately 1.5%. Sequencing was carried out using peripheral blood. The receptors originated from a middle-aged man with acute or convalescent COVID-19. Each CDR3 is given with its conserved first and last residue. D genes are given only for firm matches. Size is stated for part of the rows, as once, few or many counts, or as a class when the clone is expanded.

j_call clone_size d_call v_call cdr3_nt cdr3_aa
TRBJ2-5 once TRBD2 TRBV9 TGTGCCAGCAGCGTAGGGGGGCTAGCGGGATGGGAGACCCAGTACTTC CASSVGGLAGWETQYF
TRBJ2-1 . . TRBV4-1 TGCGCCAGCAGCCAAGATATGGGGGGGCTATGGGAGCAGTTCTTC CASSQDMGGLWEQFF
TRBJ1-6 . . TRBV9 TGTGCCAGCGGAAAGGGGGTGGATTCACCCCTCCACTTT CASGKGVDSPLHF
TRBJ1-2 . TRBD1 TRBV7-9 TGTGCCAGCAGCCTACCCGTGCAGGGGGACTATGGCTACACCTTC CASSLPVQGDYGYTF
TRBJ2-5 . . TRBV18 TGTGCCAGCTCACTGAGACTTGAAGAGACCCAGTACTTC CASSLRLEETQYF
TRBJ1-6 . . TRBV27 TGTGCCAGCAGTGCCATGGAGTGGGAGAGCTTAAATTCACCCCTCCACTTT CASSAMEWESLNSPLHF
TRBJ1-6 . . TRBV7-9 TGTGCCAGCAGCTTAGACGGGAATAATTCACCCCTCCACTTT CASSLDGNNSPLHF
TRBJ2-7 . . TRBV15 TGTGCCACCAGCAGAGATGAGGAGGCGGACGAGCAGTACTTC CATSRDEEADEQYF
TRBJ1-6 . . TRBV5-5 TGTGCCAGCAGCTCCACTTTGAGCAATTCACCCCTCCACTTT CASSSTLSNSPLHF
TRBJ2-1 . . TRBV6-1 TGTGCCAGCAGTGAAAAAGGGGTATGGCCTGACAATGAGCAGTTCTTC CASSEKGVWPDNEQFF
TRBJ2-2 . . TRBV6-1 TGTGCCAGCAGTGAACCCCCGACCGGGGAGCTGTTTTTT CASSEPPTGELFF
TRBJ2-3 . . TRBV12-3/TRBV12-4 TGTGCCAGCAGTACCCACAGGGCAGATACGCAGTATTTT CASSTHRADTQYF
TRBJ2-5 . TRBD1 TRBV6-6 TGTGCCAGCAGTTACACGGGACAGGGGGCGCGAGAGACCCAGTACTTC CASSYTGQGARETQYF
TRBJ1-5 few TRBD1 TRBV19 TGTGCCAGTAGTATGCTCGCCAGGGGGCTAGGGCAGCCCCAGCATTTT CASSMLARGLGQPQHF
TRBJ1-4 once . TRBV11-2 TGTGCCAGCAGCTTAAACCTCGGGGGTGAAAAACTGTTTTTT CASSLNLGGEKLFF